A selection of T cell receptor beta chains follows, all from one sample in a study of T cell changes during pregnancy in multiple sclerosis. Generated by immunoSEQ multiplex PCR, the TCRdb table keeps only in-frame clones and is missing some. The table includes more than 55,000 clones, around 91% detected once. Sequencing was performed on peripheral blood, taken in the third trimester of pregnancy. Receptor source: a female donor in good health, enrolled as a control in a pregnancy study. CDR3s include the opening cysteine and the closing phenylalanine or tryptophan. The D gene is left open where the match is weak. Clone size is not always given. Where it is, it says once, few, many or a class for expanded clones.

TGTGCCAGCAGCGAACTAGCGGGGGGCTCCTACAATGAGCAGTTCTTC	CASSELAGGSYNEQFF	TRBV11-2	TRBJ2-1	TRBD2	.
TGTGCCAGCAGCTTTGAGGTCAGCCCTAACTATGGCTACACCTTC	CASSFEVSPNYGYTF	TRBV11-2	TRBJ1-2	.	once
TGCGCCAGCAGCCAAGATGTGGAGAGTGAAGCTTTCTTT	CASSQDVESEAFF	TRBV4-1	TRBJ1-1	.	few
TGTGCCAGCAGTTTGCCTAGCGGAGCAGATACGCAGTATTTT	CASSLPSGADTQYF	TRBV28	TRBJ2-3	TRBD2	once
TGTGCCAGCAGCCCCGTCAAGCGGGGAGCCTACGAGCAGTACTTC	CASSPVKRGAYEQYF	TRBV2	TRBJ2-7	TRBD2	.
TGTGCCAGTACCCACGGCCCGGGGTGGCGGGAGCAGTTCTTC	CASTHGPGWREQFF	TRBV19	TRBJ2-1	.	.
TGCAGCGCATTAGGGGGATCCAACACTGAAGCTTTCTTT	CSALGGSNTEAFF	TRBV29-1	TRBJ1-1	.	few
TGCGCCAGCAGCCGACAGGGTGGCCACGAGCAGTACTTC	CASSRQGGHEQYF	TRBV5-1	TRBJ2-7	TRBD1	.
TGTGCCAGCAGTTGGGCACAGGGGGCGGACACTGAAGCTTTCTTT	CASSWAQGADTEAFF	TRBV6-1	TRBJ1-1	TRBD1	.
TGTGCCAGCAGCCTAACAGTTTCCTACGAGCAGTACTTC	CASSLTVSYEQYF	TRBV28	TRBJ2-7	.	.
TGTGCCAGCAGCTTTTTTGGAGACGCAGGAAACACCATATATTTT	CASSFFGDAGNTIYF	TRBV5-6	TRBJ1-3	.	.
TGTGCCAGCAGTGGGACAGGGGGAGGGACTGAAGCTTTCTTT	CASSGTGGGTEAFF	TRBV28	TRBJ1-1	TRBD1	.
TGTGCCAGCAGCCTGCTAGCGGGAGCTTACAATGAGCAGTTCTTC	CASSLLAGAYNEQFF	TRBV7-2	TRBJ2-1	TRBD2	.
TGTGCCAGCACAAGTTTGGTTTACGGGGTGGATACGCAGTATTTT	CASTSLVYGVDTQYF	TRBV28	TRBJ2-3	.	.
TGTGCCAGCAGTTCCCCCGTTATGCAGGGAGGTTGGGATACGCAGTATTTT	CASSSPVMQGGWDTQYF	TRBV28	TRBJ2-3	.	.
TGTGCCAGCAGCTTTAAGCTAGCGGGAGGTGTGGATGAGCAGTTCTTC	CASSFKLAGGVDEQFF	TRBV5-4	TRBJ2-1	TRBD2	.
TGTGCCACCAGCAGGGACCAGGGTACGCACGGCTACACCTTC	CATSRDQGTHGYTF	TRBV15	TRBJ1-2	.	.
TGTGCCAGTAGTGTAACAGGGGCGGAAGATACGCAGTATTTT	CASSVTGAEDTQYF	TRBV19	TRBJ2-3	TRBD1	.
TGTGCCAGCAGTGAACACAGCCCCAAGACTGGGGCCAACGTCCTGACTTTC	CASSEHSPKTGANVLTF	TRBV2	TRBJ2-6	.	.
TGTGCCAGCAGTGAAGGGACAGCGGATGAAAAACTGTTTTTT	CASSEGTADEKLFF	TRBV6-1	TRBJ1-4	.	.
TGTGCCAGCTCCCCCCTCGGGGGGAGCTCCTACGAGCAGTACTTC	CASSPLGGSSYEQYF	TRBV5-4	TRBJ2-7	TRBD2	.
TGTGCCAGCAGCCTGGACAGGGGGAGGGAAAAACTGTTTTTT	CASSLDRGREKLFF	TRBV6-5	TRBJ1-4	TRBD1	.
TGTGCCAGCAGTGGGGGACAGGTCAGTCCCTATGGCTACACCTTC	CASSGGQVSPYGYTF	TRBV25-1	TRBJ1-2	TRBD1	.
TGCGCCAGCAGCTTGGACGGGCTCCCCAAGGGGACTGAAGCTTTCTTT	CASSLDGLPKGTEAFF	TRBV5-1	TRBJ1-1	.	.
TGTGCCATCAGCCCGACAGCAAGATCGGCGACCGGGGAGCTGTTTTTT	CAISPTARSATGELFF	TRBV10-3	TRBJ2-2	.	.
TGTGCCAGCAGTTACTGGCCCCCTGCAAACACCGGGGAGCTGTTTTTT	CASSYWPPANTGELFF	TRBV6-5	TRBJ2-2	.	.
TGTGCCACCAGCAGAGGAACTAGCGGGGACTACAATGAGCAGTTCTTC	CATSRGTSGDYNEQFF	TRBV15	TRBJ2-1	TRBD2	.
TGTGCCAGCAGTTTCGGCAGGTCCAGTCAGCCCCAGCATTTT	CASSFGRSSQPQHF	TRBV27	TRBJ1-5	.	.
TGTGCCAGCAGCGTTGGACTAGCGGGCCCCAATGAGCAGTTCTTC	CASSVGLAGPNEQFF	TRBV5-4	TRBJ2-1	TRBD2	.
TGTGCCAGCTCACCACTAGCGGGGAGTAGCACAGATACGCAGTATTTT	CASSPLAGSSTDTQYF	TRBV18	TRBJ2-3	TRBD2	.
TGTGCCAGCAGCCCGGGGAGGAGCACAGATACGCAGTATTTT	CASSPGRSTDTQYF	TRBV11-2	TRBJ2-3	.	.